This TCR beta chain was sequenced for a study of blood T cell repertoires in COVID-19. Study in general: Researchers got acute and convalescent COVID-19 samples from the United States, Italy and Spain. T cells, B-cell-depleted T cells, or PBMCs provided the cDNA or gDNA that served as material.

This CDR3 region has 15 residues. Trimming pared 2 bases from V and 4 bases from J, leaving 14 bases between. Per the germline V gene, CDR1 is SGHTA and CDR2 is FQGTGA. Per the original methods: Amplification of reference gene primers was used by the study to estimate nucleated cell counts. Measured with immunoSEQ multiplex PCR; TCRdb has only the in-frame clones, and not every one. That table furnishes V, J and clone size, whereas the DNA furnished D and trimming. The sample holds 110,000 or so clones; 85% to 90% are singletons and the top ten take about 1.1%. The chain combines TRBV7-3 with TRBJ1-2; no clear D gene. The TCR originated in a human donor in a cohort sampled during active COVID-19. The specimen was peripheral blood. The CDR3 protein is CASSLLRKPGYGYTF. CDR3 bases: TGTGCCAGCAGCTTATTACGTAAACCCGGCTATGGCTACACCTTC.